This T cell receptor (beta chain) is from a study of response to subunit inactivated influenza vaccine. Study observations and caveats: The authors proposed limited new T cell recruitment per seasonal influenza vaccination.

Concerning this clonotype itself: Antigen: not known.

The CDR3 runs to 13 residues. From germline, CDR1 is DFQATT and CDR2 SNEGSKA (reference sequence). The ends were cut back, 6 bases at V and 1 base at J, with 12 bases in the middle. TCRdb fed the RT-PCR reads into MiXCR, producing one record per CDR3 protein. The sample lists hundreds of thousands of distinct CDR3 sequences; approximately 15% were seen once. The sample was PBMCs from blood, taken less than 13 days after vaccination. The rearrangement uses TRBV20-1 and TRBJ1-2; a possible D gene is TRBD1 (5 bases). The receptor's source is a man between 50 and 59 years old who received an inactivated influenza vaccine. CDR3 amino acids: CSALSGVNYGYTF. DNA of the CDR3: TGCAGTGCCCTATCGGGGGTTAACTATGGCTACACCTTC.